These T cell receptor beta chains were read from a single sample in a study of neurological immune-mediated disorders. From the 5' RACE reads, TCRdb called clonotypes with MiXCR, one entry per CDR3 protein. The repertoire includes roughly 60,000 distinct CDR3 sequences, more than 8% of them detected once, and about 12% sits in the top ten. The sequencing input was PBMCs. The receptors originated from a man aged 25-40 years in good health. CDR3s include the opening cysteine and the closing phenylalanine or tryptophan.

CDR3aa	v_gene	j_gene
CASSTPLAGEQFF	TRBV6-2/TRBV6-3	TRBJ2-1
CASSLVWDSEQYF	TRBV5-1	TRBJ2-7
CASSLWGVGNQPQHF	TRBV28	TRBJ1-5
CSVVMGAKNIQYF	TRBV29-1	TRBJ2-4
CSVEDRDREVTGELFF	TRBV29-1	TRBJ2-2
CSVDGLTSGIEVGTDTQYF	TRBV29-1	TRBJ2-3
CASSLDARGANYGYTF	TRBV5-4	TRBJ1-2
CASSQAGGPTYEQYF	TRBV7-2	TRBJ2-7
CASSQSPGAAYEQYF	TRBV3-1	TRBJ2-7
CASSATRATNEKLFF	TRBV5-1	TRBJ1-4
CASSPGDGNQPQHF	TRBV7-9	TRBJ1-5
CAIRPDGGKTGELFF	TRBV10-3	TRBJ2-2
CASSLEGQGRRETQYF	TRBV5-1	TRBJ2-5
CASSYSGARAQYF	TRBV6-2/TRBV6-3	TRBJ2-3
CASSFQVNTEAFF	TRBV12-3/TRBV12-4	TRBJ1-1